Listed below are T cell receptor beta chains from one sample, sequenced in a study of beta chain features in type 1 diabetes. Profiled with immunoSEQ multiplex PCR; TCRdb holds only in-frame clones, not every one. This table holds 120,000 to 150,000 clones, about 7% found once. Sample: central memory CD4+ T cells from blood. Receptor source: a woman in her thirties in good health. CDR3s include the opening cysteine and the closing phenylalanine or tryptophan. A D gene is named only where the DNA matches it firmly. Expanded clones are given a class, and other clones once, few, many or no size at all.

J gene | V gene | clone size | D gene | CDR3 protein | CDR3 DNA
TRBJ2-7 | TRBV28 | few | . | CASSFNGAYEQYF | TGTGCCAGCAGTTTCAACGGGGCCTACGAGCAGTACTTC
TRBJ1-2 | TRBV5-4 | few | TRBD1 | CAGGTGGSYGYTF | TGTGCCGGTGGGACAGGGGGCTCCTATGGCTACACCTTC
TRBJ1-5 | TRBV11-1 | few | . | CASSQTLDQPQHF | TGTGCCAGCAGCCAGACACTGGATCAGCCCCAGCATTTT
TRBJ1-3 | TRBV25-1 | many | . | CASSDAGGNTIYF | TGTGCCAGCAGTGATGCAGGGGGAAACACCATATATTTT
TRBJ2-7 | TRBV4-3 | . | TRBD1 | CASSQEFFGQDTYEQYF | TGCGCCAGCAGCCAAGAGTTTTTTGGACAGGATACCTACGAGCAGTACTTC
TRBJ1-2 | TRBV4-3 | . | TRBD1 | CASSLGTGGSYGYTF | TGCGCCAGCAGCCTCGGGACAGGGGGCAGCTATGGCTACACCTTC
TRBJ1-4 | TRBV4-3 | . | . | CASSQDGGRDEKLFF | TGCGCCAGCAGCCAAGACGGGGGGCGGGATGAAAAACTGTTTTTT
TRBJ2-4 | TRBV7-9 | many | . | CASSLLVGTKNIQYF | TGTGCCAGCAGCTTATTGGTAGGGACTAAAAACATTCAGTACTTC
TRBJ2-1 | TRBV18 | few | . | CASSPSSGAYNEQFF | TGTGCCAGCTCACCATCAAGCGGAGCCTACAATGAGCAGTTCTTC
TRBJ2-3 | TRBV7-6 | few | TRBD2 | CASSWGASGQDTQYF | TGTGCCAGCAGCTGGGGGGCTAGCGGGCAAGATACGCAGTATTTT
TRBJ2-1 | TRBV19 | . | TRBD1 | CASSMDAGTGGKNEQFF | TGTGCCAGTAGTATGGACGCCGGGACAGGGGGCAAGAATGAGCAGTTCTTC
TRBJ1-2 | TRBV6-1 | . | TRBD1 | CASSPTGGDGYTF | TGTGCCAGCAGTCCGACAGGGGGCGATGGCTACACCTTC
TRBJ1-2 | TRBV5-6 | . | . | CASSEQGVGSYGYTF | TGTGCCAGCAGCGAACAGGGTGTTGGAAGCTATGGCTACACCTTC
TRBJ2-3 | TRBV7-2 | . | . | CASSFSESTDTQYF | TGTGCCAGCAGCTTTAGCGAAAGCACAGATACGCAGTATTTT
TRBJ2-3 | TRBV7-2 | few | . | CASSLYSSTDTQYF | TGTGCCAGCAGCTTATACAGCAGCACAGATACGCAGTATTTT
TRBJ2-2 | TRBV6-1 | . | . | CASSAGVTGELFF | TGTGCCAGCAGCGCAGGGGTCACCGGGGAGCTGTTTTTT
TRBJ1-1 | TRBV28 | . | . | CASSLQQVNTEAFF | TGTGCCAGCAGTTTGCAACAGGTGAACACTGAAGCTTTCTTT
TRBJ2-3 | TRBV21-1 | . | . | CASRTGTGGSDTQYF | TGTGCCAGCAGGACCGGGACAGGGGGTTCAGATACGCAGTATTTT
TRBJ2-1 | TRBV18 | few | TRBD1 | CASSPQWTGGANNEQFF | TGTGCCAGCTCACCCCAATGGACAGGGGGCGCAAACAATGAGCAGTTCTTC
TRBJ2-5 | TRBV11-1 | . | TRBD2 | CASSSGLAGSRETQYF | TGTGCCAGCAGCTCAGGACTAGCGGGATCCAGAGAGACCCAGTACTTC
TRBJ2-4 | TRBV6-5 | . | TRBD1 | CASMAGQGGNIQYF | TGTGCCAGTATGGCGGGACAGGGGGGAAACATTCAGTACTTC
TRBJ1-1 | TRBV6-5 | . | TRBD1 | CASSGTGRTEAFF | TGTGCCAGCAGCGGGACAGGGCGCACTGAAGCTTTCTTT
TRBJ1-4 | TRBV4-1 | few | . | CASSQNYEKLFF | TGCGCCAGCAGCCAAAACTATGAAAAACTGTTTTTT
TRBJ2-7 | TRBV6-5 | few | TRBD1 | CASREPGQGGEQYF | TGTGCCAGCAGGGAGCCGGGACAGGGGGGCGAGCAGTACTTC
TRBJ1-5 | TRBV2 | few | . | CASNGQLNQPQHF | TGTGCCAGCAACGGACAGCTAAATCAGCCCCAGCATTTT
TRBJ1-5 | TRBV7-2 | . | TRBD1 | CASSPRQGAIGNQPQHF | TGTGCCAGCAGCCCACGACAGGGGGCCATCGGCAATCAGCCCCAGCATTTT
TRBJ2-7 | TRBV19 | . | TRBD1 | CASSDRDADEQYF | TGTGCCAGTAGTGACAGGGACGCGGACGAGCAGTACTTC
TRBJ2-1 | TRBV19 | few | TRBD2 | CASSIDGLAGWNNEQFF | TGTGCCAGTAGTATAGATGGGCTAGCGGGATGGAACAATGAGCAGTTCTTC
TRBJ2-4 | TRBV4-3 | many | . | CASSQGVGIAGDIQYF | TGCGCCAGCAGCCAAGGGGTGGGGATCGCCGGGGACATTCAGTACTTC